The rows below give T cell receptor beta chains drawn from one sample of a study of control samples from healthy donors and cancer patients. Method: immunoSEQ multiplex PCR; TCRdb's copy keeps in-frame clones and lacks some. This sample yields about 140,000 clones, of which 85% to 95% are seen a single time; around 13% belongs to the top ten. Sequencing was performed on blood. These receptors were obtained from a man aged 40-55 years in good health. Both conserved end residues are part of each CDR3. D genes are given only for firm matches. Rows may omit the clone size; those that give it use once, few, many or a size class.

V gene: TRBV15; D gene: -; CDR3 length: 15; J gene: TRBJ2-7; clone size: -; CDR3 protein: CATSRDSGALYEQYF; CDR3 DNA: TGTGCCACCAGCAGAGACTCAGGGGCGCTCTACGAGCAGTACTTC
V gene: TRBV7-2; D gene: -; CDR3 length: 17; J gene: TRBJ2-3; clone size: -; CDR3 protein: CASSLEYAGSTLDTQYF; CDR3 DNA: TGTGCCAGCAGCTTAGAATATGCAGGGAGCACTTTAGATACGCAGTATTTT
V gene: TRBV4-1; D gene: -; CDR3 length: 15; J gene: TRBJ1-2; clone size: -; CDR3 protein: CASSQEPGSTYGYTF; CDR3 DNA: TGCGCCAGCAGCCAAGAACCAGGGTCTACCTATGGCTACACCTTC
V gene: TRBV5-4; D gene: TRBD2; CDR3 length: 16; J gene: TRBJ2-7; clone size: -; CDR3 protein: CASSLGLAELPYEQYF; CDR3 DNA: TGTGCCAGCAGCTTGGGACTAGCGGAACTCCCGTACGAGCAGTACTTC
V gene: TRBV12-5; D gene: -; CDR3 length: 17; J gene: TRBJ1-1; clone size: -; CDR3 protein: CASGLVIGLTGNTEAFF; CDR3 DNA: TGTGCTAGTGGTTTGGTCATTGGTTTGACAGGGAACACTGAAGCTTTCTTT
V gene: TRBV5-6; D gene: -; CDR3 length: 13; J gene: TRBJ1-2; clone size: -; CDR3 protein: CASSNSLSYGYTF; CDR3 DNA: TGTGCCAGCAGCAACAGTTTATCCTATGGCTACACCTTC
V gene: TRBV28; D gene: TRBD2; CDR3 length: 17; J gene: TRBJ2-1; clone size: -; CDR3 protein: CASSRGLAGDLYNEQFF; CDR3 DNA: TGTGCCAGCAGCCGCGGACTAGCGGGAGACCTCTACAATGAGCAGTTCTTC
V gene: TRBV10-2; D gene: -; CDR3 length: 13; J gene: TRBJ2-7; clone size: -; CDR3 protein: CASRRDKPYEQYF; CDR3 DNA: TGCGCCAGCAGGAGAGATAAACCCTACGAGCAGTACTTC
V gene: TRBV10-1; D gene: TRBD2; CDR3 length: 14; J gene: TRBJ2-4; clone size: -; CDR3 protein: CASSDPSGVGIQYF; CDR3 DNA: TGCGCCAGCAGTGATCCTAGCGGGGTAGGAATTCAGTACTTC
V gene: TRBV4-3; D gene: -; CDR3 length: 13; J gene: TRBJ2-7; clone size: -; CDR3 protein: CASSQETEYEQYF; CDR3 DNA: TGCGCCAGCAGCCAAGAAACAGAGTACGAGCAGTACTTC
V gene: TRBV19; D gene: TRBD1; CDR3 length: 13; J gene: TRBJ1-2; clone size: -; CDR3 protein: CASSIDDRGGHTF; CDR3 DNA: TGTGCCAGTAGTATAGACGACAGGGGAGGCCACACCTTC
V gene: TRBV9; D gene: TRBD2; CDR3 length: 15; J gene: TRBJ2-1; clone size: -; CDR3 protein: CASSVDGREYNEQFF; CDR3 DNA: TGTGCCAGCAGCGTAGACGGGAGGGAATACAATGAGCAGTTCTTC
V gene: TRBV6-5; D gene: -; CDR3 length: 13; J gene: TRBJ2-7; clone size: -; CDR3 protein: CASQGLNSYEQYF; CDR3 DNA: TGTGCCAGCCAGGGACTGAACTCCTACGAGCAGTACTTC
V gene: TRBV19; D gene: TRBD1; CDR3 length: 12; J gene: TRBJ2-3; clone size: -; CDR3 protein: CASSQGTAPGYF; CDR3 DNA: TGTGCCAGTAGCCAAGGGACAGCCCCCGGGTATTTT
V gene: TRBV27; D gene: TRBD2; CDR3 length: 15; J gene: TRBJ2-7; clone size: once; CDR3 protein: CASSSSGSFGYEQYF; CDR3 DNA: TGTGCCAGCAGTTCGAGCGGGAGTTTTGGCTACGAGCAGTACTTC
V gene: TRBV7-2; D gene: -; CDR3 length: 14; J gene: TRBJ2-7; clone size: -; CDR3 protein: CASSYLGDVYEQYF; CDR3 DNA: TGTGCCAGCAGCTATCTAGGGGACGTATACGAGCAGTACTTC
V gene: TRBV6-2/TRBV6-3; D gene: -; CDR3 length: 15; J gene: TRBJ2-6; clone size: -; CDR3 protein: CASSYDSSGANVLTF; CDR3 DNA: TGTGCCAGCAGTTACGACAGCTCTGGGGCCAACGTCCTGACTTTC
V gene: TRBV21-1; D gene: -; CDR3 length: 17; J gene: TRBJ2-2; clone size: few; CDR3 protein: CASSKVGGVPNTGELFF; CDR3 DNA: TGTGCCAGCAGCAAAGTAGGGGGAGTTCCGAACACCGGGGAGCTGTTTTTT
V gene: TRBV20-1; D gene: -; CDR3 length: 15; J gene: TRBJ1-5; clone size: -; CDR3 protein: CSASQLGHSNQPQHF; CDR3 DNA: TGCAGTGCTAGTCAATTGGGACACAGCAATCAGCCCCAGCATTTT
V gene: TRBV28; D gene: -; CDR3 length: 13; J gene: TRBJ2-7; clone size: -; CDR3 protein: CASNPGQEDEQYF; CDR3 DNA: TGTGCCAGCAACCCGGGACAAGAGGACGAGCAGTACTTC
V gene: TRBV5-1; D gene: TRBD1; CDR3 length: 15; J gene: TRBJ1-1; clone size: -; CDR3 protein: CASRDTGARNTEAFF; CDR3 DNA: TGCGCCAGCAGAGATACAGGGGCCAGGAACACTGAAGCTTTCTTT
V gene: TRBV3-1/TRBV3-2; D gene: -; CDR3 length: 15; J gene: TRBJ2-3; clone size: -; CDR3 protein: CASSPTGKSTDTQYF; CDR3 DNA: TGTGCCAGCAGCCCCACTGGAAAAAGCACAGATACGCAGTATTTT
V gene: TRBV27; D gene: TRBD1; CDR3 length: 15; J gene: TRBJ2-2; clone size: -; CDR3 protein: CASSFGTGGSGELFF; CDR3 DNA: TGTGCCAGCAGTTTCGGGACAGGGGGCTCCGGGGAGCTGTTTTTT
V gene: TRBV6-5; D gene: -; CDR3 length: 13; J gene: TRBJ1-1; clone size: -; CDR3 protein: CASNMRMNTEAFF; CDR3 DNA: TGTGCCAGCAACATGAGAATGAACACTGAAGCTTTCTTT
V gene: TRBV19; D gene: TRBD1; CDR3 length: 16; J gene: TRBJ1-2; clone size: -; CDR3 protein: CASSYRGGSRAYGYTF; CDR3 DNA: TGTGCCAGTAGTTACAGGGGAGGCAGTAGGGCGTATGGCTACACCTTC
V gene: TRBV7-2; D gene: TRBD2; CDR3 length: 15; J gene: TRBJ2-7; clone size: -; CDR3 protein: CASSFGGTRSYEQYF; CDR3 DNA: TGTGCCAGCAGCTTCGGCGGGACTAGGTCCTACGAGCAGTACTTC
V gene: TRBV5-4; D gene: -; CDR3 length: 14; J gene: TRBJ2-3; clone size: -; CDR3 protein: CASSPGGYTDTQYF; CDR3 DNA: TGTGCCAGCAGCCCTGGCGGCTACACAGATACGCAGTATTTT
V gene: TRBV7-9; D gene: -; CDR3 length: 15; J gene: TRBJ1-4; clone size: -; CDR3 protein: CASSRDLTTNEKLFF; CDR3 DNA: TGTGCCAGCAGTAGGGACCTGACAACTAATGAAAAACTGTTTTTT
V gene: TRBV6-1; D gene: -; CDR3 length: 16; J gene: TRBJ2-3; clone size: -; CDR3 protein: CASSETRTLSTDTQYF; CDR3 DNA: TGTGCCAGCAGTGAAACGCGGACATTGAGTACAGATACGCAGTATTTT
V gene: TRBV4-3; D gene: TRBD2; CDR3 length: 17; J gene: TRBJ2-2; clone size: -; CDR3 protein: CASSQDPTGGNTGELFF; CDR3 DNA: TGCGCCAGCAGCCAAGACCCGACGGGGGGAAACACCGGGGAGCTGTTTTTT
V gene: TRBV6-6; D gene: -; CDR3 length: 14; J gene: TRBJ2-7; clone size: -; CDR3 protein: CATQTAVLPYEQYF; CDR3 DNA: TGTGCCACACAAACGGCGGTGTTACCCTACGAGCAGTACTTC
V gene: TRBV6-5; D gene: -; CDR3 length: 13; J gene: TRBJ1-3; clone size: -; CDR3 protein: CASSSTSGNTIYF; CDR3 DNA: TGTGCCAGCAGTTCGACGTCTGGAAACACCATATATTTT
V gene: TRBV18; D gene: -; CDR3 length: 14; J gene: TRBJ1-1; clone size: -; CDR3 protein: CASSPLGADTEAFF; CDR3 DNA: TGTGCCAGCTCACCACTAGGAGCGGACACTGAAGCTTTCTTT
V gene: TRBV10-1; D gene: -; CDR3 length: 16; J gene: TRBJ2-3; clone size: -; CDR3 protein: CASSESPSLGTDTQYF; CDR3 DNA: TGCGCCAGCAGTGAGTCGCCTAGTTTGGGTACAGATACGCAGTATTTT
V gene: TRBV18; D gene: -; CDR3 length: 14; J gene: TRBJ1-1; clone size: -; CDR3 protein: CASSTTGGNTEAFF; CDR3 DNA: TGTGCCAGCTCAACGACAGGAGGGAACACTGAAGCTTTCTTT
V gene: TRBV3-1/TRBV3-2; D gene: -; CDR3 length: 14; J gene: TRBJ1-2; clone size: -; CDR3 protein: CASSPGGRRDGYTF; CDR3 DNA: TGTGCCAGCAGCCCTGGGGGGAGGAGAGATGGCTACACCTTC
V gene: TRBV6-1; D gene: -; CDR3 length: 13; J gene: TRBJ2-5; clone size: -; CDR3 protein: CASSEMTAETQYF; CDR3 DNA: TGTGCCAGCAGTGAAATGACCGCGGAGACCCAGTACTTC
V gene: TRBV30; D gene: TRBD1; CDR3 length: 14; J gene: TRBJ1-1; clone size: -; CDR3 protein: CAWSRGTGGAEAFF; CDR3 DNA: TGTGCCTGGAGTCGGGGGACAGGGGGCGCGGAAGCTTTCTTT
V gene: TRBV18; D gene: -; CDR3 length: 15; J gene: TRBJ1-4; clone size: -; CDR3 protein: CASSPGRDRNEKLFF; CDR3 DNA: TGTGCCAGCTCACCGGGGAGAGACAGAAATGAAAAACTGTTTTTT
V gene: TRBV18; D gene: -; CDR3 length: 14; J gene: TRBJ2-3; clone size: -; CDR3 protein: CASSLTASTDTQYF; CDR3 DNA: TGTGCCAGCTCGCTCACAGCTAGCACAGATACGCAGTATTTT
V gene: TRBV27; D gene: TRBD1; CDR3 length: 13; J gene: TRBJ1-5; clone size: -; CDR3 protein: CATRQGVDQPQHF; CDR3 DNA: TGTGCCACCCGACAGGGGGTGGATCAGCCCCAGCATTTT
V gene: TRBV7-2; D gene: -; CDR3 length: 16; J gene: TRBJ2-1; clone size: -; CDR3 protein: CASSLRGEGRYNEQFF; CDR3 DNA: TGTGCCAGCAGCTTAAGGGGGGAGGGCCGCTACAATGAGCAGTTCTTC
V gene: TRBV11-2; D gene: TRBD1; CDR3 length: 16; J gene: TRBJ2-1; clone size: -; CDR3 protein: CASSKRTGDSYNEQFF; CDR3 DNA: TGTGCCAGCAGCAAAAGGACAGGGGACTCCTACAATGAGCAGTTCTTC
V gene: TRBV4-1; D gene: TRBD1; CDR3 length: 14; J gene: TRBJ1-4; clone size: few; CDR3 protein: CASRRQGAREKLFF; CDR3 DNA: TGCGCCAGCAGAAGACAGGGGGCGCGTGAAAAACTGTTTTTT
V gene: TRBV28; D gene: TRBD1; CDR3 length: 14; J gene: TRBJ1-6; clone size: -; CDR3 protein: CASSWTGTNSPLHF; CDR3 DNA: TGTGCCAGCAGTTGGACAGGTACAAATTCACCCCTCCACTTT
V gene: TRBV9; D gene: -; CDR3 length: 15; J gene: TRBJ1-5; clone size: -; CDR3 protein: CASSTDSYSNQPQHF; CDR3 DNA: TGTGCCAGCAGCACCGACAGCTATAGCAATCAGCCCCAGCATTTT
V gene: TRBV7-2; D gene: -; CDR3 length: 15; J gene: TRBJ1-4; clone size: -; CDR3 protein: CASSLRGGTLLRLFF; CDR3 DNA: TGTGCCAGCAGCTTACGGGGTGGCACCCTTTTAAGACTGTTTTTT
V gene: TRBV27; D gene: -; CDR3 length: 13; J gene: TRBJ1-1; clone size: -; CDR3 protein: CASSSSMNTEAFF; CDR3 DNA: TGTGCCAGCAGTTCGTCTATGAACACTGAAGCTTTCTTT
V gene: TRBV7-2; D gene: -; CDR3 length: 15; J gene: TRBJ2-5; clone size: -; CDR3 protein: CASTRRGARQETQYF; CDR3 DNA: TGTGCCAGCACCCGACGGGGGGCCCGACAAGAGACCCAGTACTTC
V gene: TRBV5-6; D gene: TRBD1; CDR3 length: 19; J gene: TRBJ2-5; clone size: -; CDR3 protein: CASSLLTIRDRVVQETQYF; CDR3 DNA: TGTGCCAGCAGCCTCCTAACTATAAGGGACAGGGTTGTCCAAGAGACCCAGTACTTC
V gene: TRBV6-5; D gene: -; CDR3 length: 16; J gene: TRBJ1-5; clone size: -; CDR3 protein: CASSSQGSHSDQPQHF; CDR3 DNA: TGTGCCAGCAGTTCTCAGGGGTCACATAGCGATCAGCCCCAGCATTTT
V gene: TRBV6-1; D gene: -; CDR3 length: 15; J gene: TRBJ2-7; clone size: -; CDR3 protein: CASSEAHTVSYEQYF; CDR3 DNA: TGTGCCAGCAGTGAAGCGCACACAGTCTCCTACGAGCAGTACTTC
V gene: TRBV28; D gene: -; CDR3 length: 14; J gene: TRBJ2-7; clone size: -; CDR3 protein: CASSFRESSYEQYF; CDR3 DNA: TGTGCCAGCAGTTTTAGGGAGAGCTCCTACGAGCAGTACTTC
V gene: TRBV5-6; D gene: -; CDR3 length: 15; J gene: TRBJ1-1; clone size: -; CDR3 protein: CASSFITAMNTEAFF; CDR3 DNA: TGTGCCAGCAGCTTTATTACAGCCATGAACACTGAAGCTTTCTTT
V gene: TRBV5-1; D gene: TRBD1; CDR3 length: 13; J gene: TRBJ2-1; clone size: -; CDR3 protein: CASSEGQGNEQFF; CDR3 DNA: TGCGCCAGCAGCGAGGGACAGGGCAATGAGCAGTTCTTC
V gene: TRBV28; D gene: -; CDR3 length: 17; J gene: TRBJ2-2; clone size: once; CDR3 protein: CAESGGGGYRSTGELFF; CDR3 DNA: TGTGCCGAATCGGGAGGGGGCGGTTATCGGAGCACCGGGGAGCTGTTTTTT
V gene: TRBV6-4; D gene: -; CDR3 length: 16; J gene: TRBJ1-5; clone size: -; CDR3 protein: CASPRESDLLSQPQHF; CDR3 DNA: TGTGCCAGCCCGAGAGAGTCAGATTTGCTATCCCAGCCCCAGCATTTT
V gene: TRBV25-1; D gene: TRBD2; CDR3 length: 15; J gene: TRBJ2-1; clone size: few; CDR3 protein: CASGSSGGAYNEQFF; CDR3 DNA: TGTGCCAGCGGGTCTAGCGGGGGGGCCTACAATGAGCAGTTCTTC
V gene: TRBV12-3/TRBV12-4; D gene: -; CDR3 length: 11; J gene: TRBJ2-1; clone size: -; CDR3 protein: CASSSLGEQFF; CDR3 DNA: TGTGCCAGCAGTTCTTTGGGTGAGCAGTTCTTC